One and the same sample provided the 4 T cell receptor beta chains below, sequenced in a study of identical twins (TCRdb year 2016). The library was produced with 5' RACE. The run used an Illumina HiSeq 2000. TCRdb reprocessing: public reads trimmed at Q25 with fastp, clones called with MiXCR, in-frame beta chains kept. Entries that share a CDR3 protein sequence are merged under the most common genes and DNA. The sample data list a few hundred thousand distinct CDR3 sequences, and more than 6.5% of these were observed just once. The ten largest clones represent approximately 2.1% of the sample. These data also formed part of another study, on yellow fever vaccine responses in identical twins.

Sequences were obtained from memory (CD45RO+) T cells sorted from blood. The sample's cell subset or site label is to be understood as: CD45RO+ enriched T cells. These TCRs come from a young woman in good health.

This clonotype has just a few counts. The V call is TRBV11-2, the J call TRBJ2-1; 7 nucleotides line up with TRBD2. Germline V gene lookup returns CDR1 SGHAT and CDR2 FQNNGV. This CDR3 region has 19 residues. The V and J ends lost 4 bases and 6 bases, in that order; junction bases with no gene match: 21. In DNA, the CDR3 is TGTGCCAGCAGCTCCCGACTAGCCCCATCGGGAGATATACTCAATGAGCAGTTCTTC. Residues: CASSSRLAPSGDILNEQFF.

This clonotype was recorded at least ten times. The chain recombines TRBV6-1 with TRBJ2-1, with unresolved D. The CDR3 runs to 12 residues. V dropped 8 bases and J dropped 6 bases, with 11 bases sitting between them. Germline-derived CDR1 and CDR2 are MNHNS and SASEGT. CDR3 in amino acids: CASHRTANEQFF. In DNA form, the CDR3 reads TGTGCCAGCCACCGGACGGCCAATGAGCAGTTCTTC.

This clonotype was observed a handful of times. The chain links TRBV13 to TRBJ2-2; the D gene is possibly TRBD1 (6 bases). Trimming cost V 7 bases and J 0 bases, with 21 bases left between them. The CDR3 length is 18 residues. In germline, CDR1 is PRHDT, CDR2 FYEKMQ (reference sequence). In DNA, the CDR3 is TGTGCCAGCAAGAATACGGCCCCACAGGGCGCGAACACCGGGGAGCTGTTTTTT. Translating it yields CASKNTAPQGANTGELFF.

This clonotype was recorded at least ten times. V and J are TRBV11-2 and TRBJ2-3; a weak D match, TRBD2 (6 bases). V lost 5 bases and J 1 base, leaving 13 bases between the germline ends. The CDR3 covers 15 residues. Germline-derived CDR1 and CDR2 are SGHAT and FQNNGV. CDR3 region: CASSLLGEGTDTQYF. CDR3 DNA sequence: TGTGCCAGCAGCCTCTTGGGGGAGGGCACAGATACGCAGTATTTT.